This T cell receptor beta chain stems from a study of blood T cells in healthy people across ages. Findings and caveats of the study: The study found more naive CD4+ cells and higher diversity in long-lived than aged donors. Naive and antigen-experienced cells were not separated, limiting conclusive comparison.

V lost 4 bases, J lost 1 base, and 13 bases lay in between. This CDR3 has 15 residues. The germline CDR1 and CDR2 sequences are MNHEY and SVGEGT. Alongside a J-beta primer mix, a sample-barcoded 5' primer served in a second PCR lasting about 7 to 12 cycles. The template-switch adaptor was a 5' adaptor with 12 random nucleotides. It tagged each cDNA molecule. TCRdb itself ran the 5' RACE reads through MiXCR, one entry per CDR3 protein. The data show 1.5 million to 2 million distinct CDR3 sequences, with about 50% seen just once and over 2% held by the top ten. A word on this clonotype: The antigen is unknown.

The sequenced sample consisted of blood. The V call is TRBV6-2 or TRBV6-3, the J call TRBJ2-5; tentatively, D is TRBD2 (5 bases). The sequence was collected from a woman aged 40-49 years in good health. In nucleotides, the CDR3 is TGTGCCAGCAGTTCCGGTCGAGGGATCCAAGAGACCCAGTACTTC. This gives the protein CASSSGRGIQETQYF.